The 6 T cell receptor beta chains presented below share a single source sample, sequenced in a study of blood T cell repertoires in COVID-19. Clones were sequenced by immunoSEQ multiplex PCR, and TCRdb holds only the in-frame ones, with some missing. Of about 500,000 clones in the sample, approximately 92% were seen once. Sequencing was done on a sample of peripheral blood. The receptors come from a man aged 18 to 30 with COVID-19, enrolled during active disease.

The gene calls are TRBV5-8 and TRBJ2-1; possibly TRBD2 for D (5 bases). The CDR3 spans 16 residues. Trimming stripped 3 bases from V and 5 bases from J, with 18 bases between. Germline V gene sequence: CDR1 SGHTS, CDR2 YDEGEE. The CDR3 DNA sequence: TGTGCCAGCAGCTGGGCCGGGCTAGCTGCGCACAATGAGCAGTTCTTC. Translating it yields CASSWAGLAAHNEQFF.

The J gene is TRBJ1-1, the V gene TRBV7-9, with 11 bases fitting TRBD1. CDR3 length: 16 residues. The trim removed 3 bases at V and 4 bases at J, leaving 7 bases unmatched. The germline V gene has CDR1 SEHNR and CDR2 FQNEAQ (reference sequence). CDR3: CASSFRTGGRGTEAFF. As DNA, the CDR3 is TGTGCCAGCAGCTTTAGGACAGGGGGCAGAGGCACTGAAGCTTTCTTT. Variable domain in full (rest from reference TRBV7-9 and TRBJ1-1): DTGVSQNPRHKITKRGQNVTFRCDPISEHNRLYWYRQTLGQGPEFLTYFQNEAQLEKSRLLSDRFSAERPKGSFSTLEIQRTEQGDSAMYLCASSFRTGGRGTEAFFGQGTRLTVV.

This clone was seen a few times. The gene calls are TRBV6-5 and TRBJ2-7, with 7 bases that match TRBD2. Trimming removed 3 bases from V and 6 bases from J; junction bases left unmatched: 8. The CDR3 is 14 residues long. Germline loops: CDR1 MNHEY, CDR2 SVGAGI. The CDR3 loop reads CASSYEVGGSEQYF. The CDR3 region has the DNA TGTGCCAGCAGTTATGAGGTCGGGGGGAGCGAGCAGTACTTC.

This clone was detected only a few times. This rearrangement joins TRBV7-9 to TRBJ1-1; no clear D. Per the germline V gene, CDR1 is SEHNR and CDR2 is FQNEAQ (reference sequence). CDR3 length equals 15 residues. Trimming removed 2 bases at V and 5 bases at J, with 15 bases between. CDR3: CASSLMGKTWTEAFF. The CDR3 region has the DNA TGTGCCAGCAGCTTAATGGGTAAGACTTGGACTGAAGCTTTCTTT.

The V and J genes are TRBV10-2 and TRBJ2-3, with D perhaps matching TRBD2 (5 bases). The CDR3 loop spans 13 amino acids. The V gene lost 6 bases and the J gene lost 2 bases, with 9 bases spanning the gap. Germline CDR1 reads WSHSY; CDR2 reads SAAADI. The CDR3 region is CASRASNTDTQYF. CDR3 nucleotides: TGCGCCAGCAGGGCTAGCAACACAGATACGCAGTATTTT.

Written as DNA, the CDR3 is TGTGCCAGCAGCCACCGGGGGGCGGGGGGCCTCCGGGAGCAGTTCTTC. It encodes CASSHRGAGGLREQFF. The rearrangement links TRBV5-6 to TRBJ2-1; 8 nucleotides match TRBD2. There are 16 residues in the CDR3. V gave up 4 bases and J gave up 10 bases; unmatched junction bases: 16. Germline lookup yields CDR1 SGHDT and CDR2 YYEEEE.